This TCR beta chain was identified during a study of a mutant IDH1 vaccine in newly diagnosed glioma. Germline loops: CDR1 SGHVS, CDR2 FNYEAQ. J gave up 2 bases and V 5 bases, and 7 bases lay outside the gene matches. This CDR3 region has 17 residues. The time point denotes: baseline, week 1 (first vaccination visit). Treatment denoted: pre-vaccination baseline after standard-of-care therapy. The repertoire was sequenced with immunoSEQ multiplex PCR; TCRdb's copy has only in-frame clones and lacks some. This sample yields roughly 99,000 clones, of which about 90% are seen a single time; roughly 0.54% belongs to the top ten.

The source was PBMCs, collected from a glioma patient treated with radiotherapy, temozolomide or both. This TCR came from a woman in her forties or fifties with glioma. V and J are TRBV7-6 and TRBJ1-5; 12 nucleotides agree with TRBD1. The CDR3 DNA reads TGTGCCAGCAGCACTCCGGGACAGGGGGCTTGCAATCAGCCCCAGCATTTT. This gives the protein CASSTPGQGACNQPQHF.